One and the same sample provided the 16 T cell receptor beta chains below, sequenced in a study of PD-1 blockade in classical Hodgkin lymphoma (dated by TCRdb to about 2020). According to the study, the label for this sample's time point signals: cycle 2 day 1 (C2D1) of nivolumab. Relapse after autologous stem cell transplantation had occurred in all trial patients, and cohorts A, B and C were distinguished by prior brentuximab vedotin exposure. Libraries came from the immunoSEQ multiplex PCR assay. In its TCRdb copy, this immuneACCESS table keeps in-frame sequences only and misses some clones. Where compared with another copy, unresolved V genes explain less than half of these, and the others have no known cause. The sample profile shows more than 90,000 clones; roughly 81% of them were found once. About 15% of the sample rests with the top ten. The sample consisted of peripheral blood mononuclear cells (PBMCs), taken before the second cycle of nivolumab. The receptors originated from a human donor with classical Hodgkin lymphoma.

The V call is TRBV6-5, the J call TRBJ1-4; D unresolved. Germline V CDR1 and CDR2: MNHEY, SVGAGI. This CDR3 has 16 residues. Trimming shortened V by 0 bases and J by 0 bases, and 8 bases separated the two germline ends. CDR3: CASSYSYTSTNEKLFF. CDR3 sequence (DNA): TGTGCCAGCAGTTACTCGTACACCTCAACTAATGAAAAACTGTTTTTT.

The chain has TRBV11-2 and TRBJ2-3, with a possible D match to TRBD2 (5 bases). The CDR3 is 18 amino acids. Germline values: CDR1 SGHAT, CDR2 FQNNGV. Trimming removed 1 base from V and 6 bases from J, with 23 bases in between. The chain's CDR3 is CASSLVNQFWELGDTQYF. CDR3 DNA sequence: TGTGCCAGCAGCTTAGTTAACCAGTTCTGGGAGTTGGGGGATACGCAGTATTTT.

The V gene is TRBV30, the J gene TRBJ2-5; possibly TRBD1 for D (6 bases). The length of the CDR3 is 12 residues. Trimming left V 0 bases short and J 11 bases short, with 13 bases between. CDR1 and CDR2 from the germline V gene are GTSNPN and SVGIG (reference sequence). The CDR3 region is CAWSVREGQQYF. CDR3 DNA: TGTGCCTGGAGTGTAAGAGAGGGACAACAGTACTTC.

The CDR3 protein is CASSPSPTGTGELFF. The CDR3 DNA reads TGTGCCAGCAGCCCCTCTCCCACAGGTACCGGGGAGCTGTTTTTT. This chain uses TRBV7-9 with TRBJ2-2, with a tentative D call TRBD1 (5 bases). Deletions cut 5 bases from V and 5 bases from J, with 15 bases between. Germline assignment: CDR1 SEHNR and CDR2 FQNEAQ (reference sequence). This CDR3 spans 15 amino acids.

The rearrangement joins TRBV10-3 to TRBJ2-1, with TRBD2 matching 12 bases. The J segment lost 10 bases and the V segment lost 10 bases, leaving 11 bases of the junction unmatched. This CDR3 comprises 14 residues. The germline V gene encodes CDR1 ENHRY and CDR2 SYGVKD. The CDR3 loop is CATKLAGGPGEQFF. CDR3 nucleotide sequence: TGTGCCACCAAACTAGCGGGAGGCCCCGGAGAGCAGTTCTTC.

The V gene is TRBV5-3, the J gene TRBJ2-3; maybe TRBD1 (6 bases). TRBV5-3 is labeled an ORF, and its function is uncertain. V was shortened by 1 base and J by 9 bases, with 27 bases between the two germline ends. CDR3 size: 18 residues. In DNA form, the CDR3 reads TGTGCCAGAAGCTTGTGCGCTTGGACAGATTGGCGAGGGTTCACGCAGTATTTT. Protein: CARSLCAWTDWRGFTQYF.

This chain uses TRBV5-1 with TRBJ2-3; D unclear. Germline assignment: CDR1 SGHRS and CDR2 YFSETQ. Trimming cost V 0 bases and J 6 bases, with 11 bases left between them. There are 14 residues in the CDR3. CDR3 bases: TGCGCCAGCAGCTTGGAGGTAAACGCGGATACGCAGTATTTT. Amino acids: CASSLEVNADTQYF. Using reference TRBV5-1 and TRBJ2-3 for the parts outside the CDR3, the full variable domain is KAGVTQTPRYLIKTRGQQVTLSCSPISGHRSVSWYQQTPGQGLQFLFEYFSETQRNKGNFPGRFSGRQFSNSRSEMNVSTLELGDSALYLCASSLEVNADTQYFGPGTRLTVL.

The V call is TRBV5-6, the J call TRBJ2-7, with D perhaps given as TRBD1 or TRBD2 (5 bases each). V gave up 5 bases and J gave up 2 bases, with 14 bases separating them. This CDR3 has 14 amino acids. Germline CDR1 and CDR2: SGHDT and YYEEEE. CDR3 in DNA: TGTGCCAGCAGGGTTTGGGACGGGACCTACGAGCAGTACTTC. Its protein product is CASRVWDGTYEQYF.

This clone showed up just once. DNA of the CDR3: TGTGCCAGTAGTATGGTTGGGGCCGTCAATGAAAAACTGTTTTTT. Its translation: CASSMVGAVNEKLFF. J is TRBJ1-4 and V is TRBV19, with TRBD1 as a possible D gene (5 bases). The CDR3 totals 15 residues. Germline V lookup: CDR1 LNHDA, CDR2 SQIVND (reference sequence). Trimming shortened V by 3 bases and J by 5 bases, and 13 bases separated the two germline ends.

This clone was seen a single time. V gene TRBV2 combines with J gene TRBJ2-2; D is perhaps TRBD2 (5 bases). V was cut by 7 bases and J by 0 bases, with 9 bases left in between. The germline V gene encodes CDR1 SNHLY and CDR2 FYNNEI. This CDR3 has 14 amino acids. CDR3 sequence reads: CASIRTSNTGELFF. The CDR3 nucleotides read TGTGCCAGCATCCGGACTTCGAACACCGGGGAGCTGTTTTTT.

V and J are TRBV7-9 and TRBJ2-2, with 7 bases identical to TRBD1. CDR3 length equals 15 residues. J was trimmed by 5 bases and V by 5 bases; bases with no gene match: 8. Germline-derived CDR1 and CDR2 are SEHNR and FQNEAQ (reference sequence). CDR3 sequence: CASSLRQGGTGELFF. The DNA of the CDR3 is TGTGCCAGCAGCCTTCGACAGGGCGGAACCGGGGAGCTGTTTTTT.

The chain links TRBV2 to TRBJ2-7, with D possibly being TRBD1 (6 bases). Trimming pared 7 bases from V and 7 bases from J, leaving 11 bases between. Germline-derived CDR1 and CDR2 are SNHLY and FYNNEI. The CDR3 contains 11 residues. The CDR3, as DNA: TGTGCCAGCACCACAGGGTATGAGCAGTACTTC. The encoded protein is CASTTGYEQYF.

This chain's CDR3 is CASRWELAGSNEQFF. CDR3 DNA: TGTGCCAGCAGGTGGGAACTAGCGGGTAGTAATGAGCAGTTCTTC. The chain has TRBV5-4 and TRBJ2-1, with TRBD2 matching over 9 bases. CDR1 and CDR2 from the germline V gene are SGHNT and YYREEE (reference sequence). V lost 5 bases, J lost 7 bases, and 10 bases stayed unmatched. The CDR3 sequence is 15 residues long.

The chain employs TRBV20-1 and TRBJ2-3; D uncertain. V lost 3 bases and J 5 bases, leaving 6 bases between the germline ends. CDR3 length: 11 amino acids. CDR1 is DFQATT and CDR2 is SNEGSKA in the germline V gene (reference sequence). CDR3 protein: CSASALDTQYF. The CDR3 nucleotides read TGCAGTGCTAGTGCTCTAGATACGCAGTATTTT.

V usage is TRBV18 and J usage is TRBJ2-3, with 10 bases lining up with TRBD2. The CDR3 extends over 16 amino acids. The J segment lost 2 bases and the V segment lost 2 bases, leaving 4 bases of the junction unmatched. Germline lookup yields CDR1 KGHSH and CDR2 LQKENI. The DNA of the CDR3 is TGTGCCAGCTCACCATCAAGCGGGAGGGTCACAGATACGCAGTATTTT. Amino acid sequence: CASSPSSGRVTDTQYF.

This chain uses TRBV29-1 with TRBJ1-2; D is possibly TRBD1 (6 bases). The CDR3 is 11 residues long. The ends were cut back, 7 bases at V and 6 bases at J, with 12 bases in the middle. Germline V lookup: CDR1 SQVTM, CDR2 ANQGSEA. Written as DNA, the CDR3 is TGCAGCGCGGGGGCTCAGAATGGCTACACCTTC. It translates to CSAGAQNGYTF.